Following are 11 T cell receptor beta chains from one sample sequenced in a study of blood T cell repertoires in COVID-19. Sequencing used immunoSEQ multiplex PCR; TCRdb keeps in-frame clones, though not all of them. The sample lists 70,000 to 100,000 clones, around 87% occurring once. Sequencing input: peripheral blood. These receptors all come from a woman of 80 years or more with active or convalescent COVID-19.

The chain links TRBV28 to TRBJ2-2; D gene uncertain. Deletions cut 2 bases from V and 1 base from J, with 5 bases between. Germline V gene data show CDR1 as MDHEN and CDR2 as SYDVKM. This CDR3 region has 14 residues. In DNA form, the CDR3 reads TGTGCCAGCAGTTTAGAACAGAACACCGGGGAGCTGTTTTTT. Translation: CASSLEQNTGELFF.

This clone was observed once. This chain joins TRBV5-1 and TRBJ2-3, with a weak D call TRBD2 (5 bases). Germline-derived CDR1 and CDR2 are SGHRS and YFSETQ. Trimming shortened V by 3 bases and J by 2 bases, and 10 bases separated the two germline ends. CDR3 length: 14 residues. The CDR3 DNA follows: TGCGCCAGCAGCTCGGACTCATTCACAGATACGCAGTATTTT. This translates into CASSSDSFTDTQYF.

The chain joins TRBV7-9 to TRBJ2-4; the D gene is possibly TRBD2 (6 bases). Germline V lookup: CDR1 SEHNR, CDR2 FQNEAQ (reference sequence). The V gene lost 5 bases and the J gene lost 11 bases, with 19 bases spanning the gap. The CDR3 spans 14 residues. As DNA, the CDR3 is TGTGCCAGCAGCCAGGAGGGGAGCTCGGGGGTTCAGTACTTC. It codes for CASSQEGSSGVQYF.

The chain has TRBV28 and TRBJ1-4; D not resolved. CDR3 length equals 15 residues. Deletions cut 5 bases from V and 3 bases from J, with 13 bases between. CDR1 is MDHEN, CDR2 SYDVKM, per germline. The CDR3, as DNA: TGTGCCAGCAGTGTACACAGCACCGCTAATGAAAAACTGTTTTTT. Translated, it gives CASSVHSTANEKLFF. The full variable domain, with the rest looked up from reference TRBV28 and TRBJ1-4, is DVKVTQSSRYLVKRTGEKVFLECVQDMDHENMFWYRQDPGLGLRLIYFSYDVKMKEKGDIPEGYSVSREKKERFSLILESASTNQTSMYLCASSVHSTANEKLFFGSGTQLSVL.

The CDR3 region has the DNA TGTGCCAGCTCTGGACAGGGGGCCAGCGGGAGAACCTACGAGCAGTACTTC. This encodes CASSGQGASGRTYEQYF. The J gene is TRBJ2-7, the V gene TRBV18; 11 bases map to TRBD1. After removal of 6 bases from V and 2 bases from J, the junction contained 12 bases not matched to a gene. There are 17 residues in the CDR3. The germline CDR1 and CDR2 sequences are KGHSH and LQKENI.

J is TRBJ2-1 and V is TRBV5-1; TRBD2 agrees at 10 bases. V was pared by 2 bases and J by 1 base, with 3 bases of the junction left unmatched. The CDR3 is 16 amino acids. CDR1 and CDR2 (germline): SGHRS, YFSETQ. CDR3 bases: TGCGCCAGCAGCTTCCTAGCGGGAGTATCCTACAATGAGCAGTTCTTC. Its protein is CASSFLAGVSYNEQFF.

The chain combines TRBV24-1 with TRBJ2-5, with 8 bases fitting TRBD1. CDR1 and CDR2 from the germline V gene are KGHDR and SFDVKD. There are 15 residues in the CDR3. The ends lost 3 bases at V and 5 bases at J; junction bases unmatched: 7. CDR3 nucleotide sequence: TGTGCCACCAGTGATGGTGGACAGGGCAGGGAGACCCAGTACTTC. As protein: CATSDGGQGRETQYF.

This rearrangement joins TRBV27 to TRBJ2-5; D possibly corresponds to TRBD2 (5 bases). Germline CDR1 and CDR2: MNHEY and SMNVEV (reference sequence). V dropped 6 bases and J dropped 7 bases, with 12 bases sitting between them. CDR3 length equals 12 residues. CDR3 sequence (DNA): TGTGCCAGCAGACCAACCGAGGGGACCCAGTACTTC. It encodes CASRPTEGTQYF.

The rearrangement links TRBV6-1 to TRBJ1-5, with unresolved D. Germline V gives CDR1 MNHNS, CDR2 SASEGT. The CDR3 is 16 amino acids. V was clipped by 3 bases and J by 7 bases, with 19 bases between them. CDR3 loop: CASSEGRTGIYQPQHF. The CDR3 DNA reads TGTGCCAGCAGTGAGGGCCGGACGGGAATCTACCAGCCCCAGCATTTT.

V is TRBV19 and J is TRBJ2-7, with D perhaps TRBD2 (5 bases). This CDR3 has 16 residues. Germline-derived CDR1 and CDR2 are LNHDA and SQIVND (reference sequence). V was shortened by 4 bases and J by 2 bases, with 18 bases between the two germline ends. CDR3 bases: TGTGCCAGTAGTAAAATAGGTATCGGGATAACCTACGAGCAGTACTTC. Residues: CASSKIGIGITYEQYF.

The gene calls are TRBV11-2 and TRBJ2-3; D possibly corresponds to TRBD1 (6 bases). The CDR3 loop spans 15 amino acids. CDR1 is SGHAT and CDR2 is FQNNGV in the germline V gene. V lost 0 bases, J lost 0 bases, and 7 bases lay in between. This CDR3 is CASSLEGASTDTQYF. The CDR3 bases are TGTGCCAGCAGCTTAGAGGGGGCGAGCACAGATACGCAGTATTTT. Variable domain in full (rest from reference TRBV11-2 and TRBJ2-3): EAGVAQSPRYKIIEKRQSVAFWCNPISGHATLYWYQQILGQGPKLLIQFQNNGVVDDSQLPKDRFSAERLKGVDSTLKIQPAKLEDSAVYLCASSLEGASTDTQYFGPGTRLTVL.